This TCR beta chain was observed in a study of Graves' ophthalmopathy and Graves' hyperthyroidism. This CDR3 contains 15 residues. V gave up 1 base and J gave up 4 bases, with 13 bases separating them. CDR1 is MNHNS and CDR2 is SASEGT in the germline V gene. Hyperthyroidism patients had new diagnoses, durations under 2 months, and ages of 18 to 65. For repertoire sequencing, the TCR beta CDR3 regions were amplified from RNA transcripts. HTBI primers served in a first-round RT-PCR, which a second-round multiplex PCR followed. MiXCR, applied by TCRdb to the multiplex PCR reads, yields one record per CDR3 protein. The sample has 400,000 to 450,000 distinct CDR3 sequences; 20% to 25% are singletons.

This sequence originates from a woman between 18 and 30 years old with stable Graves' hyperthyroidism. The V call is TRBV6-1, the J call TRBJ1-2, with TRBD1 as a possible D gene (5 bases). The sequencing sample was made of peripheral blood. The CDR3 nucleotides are TGTGCCAGCAGTGAAGGACCGGGACCGCTCTATGGCTACACCTTC. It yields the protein CASSEGPGPLYGYTF.